Listed below are T cell receptor beta chains from one sample, sequenced in a study of blood T cells in healthy people across ages. MiXCR, applied by TCRdb to the 5' RACE reads, yields one record per CDR3 protein. The table lists over 1,300,000 distinct CDR3 sequences, around 59% of them singletons. The sample comprised blood. The source is a man between 18 and 29 years old in good health. CDR3s include the opening cysteine and the closing phenylalanine or tryptophan. D genes are given only for firm matches. Clone size is not always given. Where it is, it says once, few, many or a class for expanded clones.

v_gene	j_gene	d_gene	abundance	CDR3aa	CDR3nt
TRBV6-5	TRBJ1-2	-	-	CASSYLDGYYGYTF	TGTGCCAGCAGTTACCTGGACGGATACTATGGCTACACCTTC
TRBV3-1	TRBJ2-5	-	few	CASSQVPASETQYF	TGTGCCAGCAGCCAGGTTCCGGCCTCCGAGACCCAGTACTTC
TRBV20-1	TRBJ2-1	TRBD2	-	CSAITSGGGNEQFF	TGCAGTGCTATAACTAGCGGGGGGGGTAATGAGCAGTTCTTC
TRBV6-2/TRBV6-3	TRBJ2-1	-	-	CASSNRHEQFF	TGTGCCAGCAGTAACCGACATGAGCAGTTCTTC
TRBV4-3	TRBJ2-1	TRBD1	few	CASSQGDRQGYNEQFF	TGCGCCAGCAGCCAAGGGGACAGACAAGGATACAATGAGCAGTTCTTC
TRBV20-1	TRBJ1-2	-	-	CSARDRSTITNYGYTF	TGCAGTGCTAGAGACAGATCTACGATCACTAACTATGGCTACACCTTC
TRBV13	TRBJ2-6	-	once	CASSLGGYGANVLTF	TGTGCCAGCAGCTTAGGTGGGTACGGGGCCAACGTCCTGACTTTC
TRBV4-2	TRBJ2-7	TRBD2	few	CASSQEGTSVYYEQYF	TGTGCCAGCAGCCAAGAAGGGACTAGCGTTTACTACGAGCAGTACTTC
TRBV2	TRBJ2-2	-	-	CASSQRPDPGELFF	TGTGCCAGCAGTCAAAGGCCAGACCCCGGGGAGCTGTTTTTT
TRBV24-1	TRBJ2-5	TRBD2	-	CATSDLGRGLKKETQYF	TGTGCCACCAGTGATTTGGGGAGGGGACTAAAGAAGGAGACCCAGTACTTC
TRBV2	TRBJ2-4	-	once	CASSDRLGTLNIQYF	TGTGCCAGCAGTGATCGTCTAGGGACTTTAAACATTCAGTACTTC
TRBV27	TRBJ2-7	-	few	CASSFSLGLYEQYF	TGTGCCAGCAGTTTTTCCCTGGGCCTTTACGAGCAGTACTTC
TRBV5-5	TRBJ2-1	-	-	CASSHLTEQFF	TGTGCCAGCAGCCACCTGACCGAGCAGTTCTTC
TRBV4-2	TRBJ2-1	-	few	CASSHGKGPHNEQFF	TGTGCCAGCAGCCATGGCAAGGGACCACACAATGAGCAGTTCTTC
TRBV6-4	TRBJ2-7	-	-	CASSDRDTEQYF	TGTGCCAGCAGTGACCGGGACACCGAGCAGTACTTC
TRBV29-1	TRBJ2-2	TRBD2	-	CSVALTSGGDTGELFF	TGCAGCGTTGCCCTGACTAGCGGGGGCGACACCGGGGAGCTGTTTTTT
TRBV25-1	TRBJ1-2	-	few	CASSGPTNYGYTF	TGTGCCAGCAGTGGGCCGACAAACTATGGCTACACCTTC
TRBV5-6	TRBJ2-1	-	few	CASSLGALSSYNEQFF	TGTGCCAGCAGCTTGGGAGCGCTTAGCTCCTACAATGAGCAGTTCTTC
TRBV20-1	TRBJ2-7	TRBD2	-	CSAPIILSGRNEQYF	TGCAGTGCTCCTATTATATTAAGCGGGAGGAACGAGCAGTACTTC
TRBV5-1	TRBJ2-3	-	-	CASSFAGDNTDTQYF	TGCGCCAGCAGCTTCGCCGGAGATAACACAGATACGCAGTATTTT
TRBV3-1	TRBJ2-7	-	-	CASSQVHSYEQYF	TGTGCCAGCAGCCAAGTGCACAGCTACGAGCAGTACTTC
TRBV20-1	TRBJ2-7	TRBD2	-	CSARLGLAAYEQYF	TGCAGTGCTAGATTAGGACTAGCTGCCTACGAGCAGTACTTC
TRBV18	TRBJ2-3	TRBD1	-	CASSPTGQTTDTQYF	TGTGCCAGCTCACCAACGGGACAGACTACAGATACGCAGTATTTT
TRBV2	TRBJ1-1	-	-	CASTFVLSYTEAFF	TGTGCCAGCACCTTCGTTTTGAGTTACACTGAAGCTTTCTTT
TRBV21-1	TRBJ2-3	-	-	CASSKVAGGGDTQYF	TGTGCCAGCAGCAAAGTTGCGGGAGGGGGTGATACGCAGTATTTT
TRBV29-1	TRBJ2-5	-	-	CSVGGEAGKTQYF	TGCAGCGTTGGAGGAGAGGCGGGGAAGACCCAGTACTTC
TRBV27	TRBJ2-1	-	-	CASTKGGRVNNEQFF	TGTGCCAGCACTAAGGGGGGCCGGGTCAACAATGAGCAGTTCTTC
TRBV20-1	TRBJ1-1	-	-	CSARGPPPEAFF	TGCAGTGCTAGAGGACCGCCACCCGAAGCTTTCTTT
TRBV6-2/TRBV6-3	TRBJ2-1	TRBD2	-	CASLAGAYNEQFF	TGTGCCAGTCTAGCGGGGGCGTACAATGAGCAGTTCTTC
TRBV6-5	TRBJ2-7	-	-	CASSYGRRAYEQYF	TGTGCCAGCAGTTACGGTCGACGGGCCTACGAGCAGTACTTC
TRBV20-1	TRBJ1-6	TRBD1	few	CSARGAGGGNSPLHF	TGCAGTGCTAGAGGGGCAGGGGGAGGTAATTCACCCCTCCACTTT
TRBV27	TRBJ1-4	-	-	CASSQRQARVNEKLFF	TGTGCCAGCAGCCAACGACAGGCCCGCGTTAATGAAAAGCTGTTTTTT
TRBV29-1	TRBJ2-3	TRBD1	-	CSHTGGGTDTQYF	TGCAGCCACACAGGGGGCGGCACAGATACGCAGTATTTT
TRBV20-1	TRBJ2-1	-	-	CSARVPTTRWEYNKQFF	TGCAGTGCTAGAGTTCCAACGACCCGCTGGGAGTACAATAAGCAGTTCTTC
TRBV28	TRBJ2-3	TRBD2	-	CASRLSLAGGGDTQYF	TGTGCCAGCAGACTTTCCCTAGCGGGGGGAGGAGATACGCAGTATTTT
TRBV20-1	TRBJ1-6	-	-	CSGGEETYNSPLHF	TGCAGTGGTGGTGAAGAAACCTATAATTCACCCCTCCACTTT
TRBV27	TRBJ1-2	-	-	CASSLSSIERGYTF	TGTGCCAGCAGTTTATCATCCATCGAGCGTGGCTACACCTTC
TRBV24-1	TRBJ2-5	-	-	CATSDALKTQYF	TGTGCCACCAGTGACGCTTTGAAGACCCAGTACTTC
TRBV2	TRBJ2-7	-	few	CASSELVRDEFYEQYF	TGTGCCAGCAGTGAGTTGGTCAGGGATGAATTTTACGAGCAGTACTTC
TRBV20-1	TRBJ2-1	-	few	CSARRLATEQFF	TGCAGTGCTAGACGGCTAGCAACTGAGCAGTTCTTC
TRBV27	TRBJ2-5	TRBD2	many	CASSPGTSGRRETQYF	TGTGCCAGCAGTCCGGGGACTAGCGGGAGACGAGAGACCCAGTACTTC
TRBV2	TRBJ2-1	TRBD2	-	CASKGTSGALSYNEQFF	TGTGCCAGCAAGGGGACTAGCGGGGCACTCTCCTACAATGAGCAGTTCTTC
TRBV11-2	TRBJ2-7	-	-	CASSPNPGQPHEQYF	TGTGCCAGCAGCCCCAACCCGGGACAACCCCACGAGCAGTACTTC
TRBV6-2/TRBV6-3	TRBJ2-2	-	few	CASSYPTGELFF	TGTGCCAGCAGTTACCCCACCGGGGAGCTGTTTTTT
TRBV2	TRBJ2-2	TRBD2	few	CASSGTSHTGELFF	TGTGCCAGCAGTGGGACTAGTCACACCGGGGAGCTGTTTTTT
TRBV6-1	TRBJ2-7	-	few	CASSRPAGQTYEQYF	TGTGCCAGCAGCCGACCGGCGGGACAGACCTACGAGCAGTACTTC
TRBV11-2	TRBJ1-4	-	-	CASSLGERGVANEKLFF	TGTGCCAGCAGCCTGGGGGAGAGGGGTGTGGCTAATGAAAAACTGTTTTTT
TRBV20-1	TRBJ2-7	TRBD2	-	CSARDLTAGGWYEQYF	TGCAGTGCTAGAGATCTCACGGCGGGAGGCTGGTACGAGCAGTACTTC
TRBV7-9	TRBJ2-2	-	-	CASSAGHWGDAGELFF	TGTGCCAGCAGCGCGGGACATTGGGGAGACGCCGGGGAGCTGTTTTTT
TRBV7-2	TRBJ2-3	-	-	CASSKTHRATDTQYF	TGTGCCAGCAGCAAGACACACCGTGCCACAGATACGCAGTATTTT
TRBV7-2	TRBJ2-2	-	-	CASSLEAPTNTGELFF	TGTGCCAGCAGCTTAGAGGCCCCGACGAACACCGGGGAGCTGTTTTTT
TRBV4-1	TRBJ2-5	-	-	CASSQDTGRRTAQYF	TGCGCCAGCAGCCAAGATACGGGGCGGCGTACGGCCCAGTACTTC
TRBV21-1	TRBJ2-3	-	-	CASTRQGRADTQYF	TGTGCCAGCACCAGACAGGGTAGGGCAGATACGCAGTATTTT
TRBV11-2	TRBJ1-3	-	-	CASTHLGQGSGNTIYF	TGTGCCAGCACCCATCTCGGCCAGGGGTCTGGAAACACCATATATTTT
TRBV29-1	TRBJ2-1	TRBD2	-	CSVDGTSVPSHNEQFF	TGCAGCGTTGATGGGACTAGCGTACCGAGCCACAATGAGCAGTTCTTC
TRBV4-1	TRBJ1-5	-	-	CASSWERGDQPQHF	TGCGCCAGCAGCTGGGAAAGGGGGGACCAGCCCCAGCATTTT
TRBV20-1	TRBJ1-2	-	-	CSARQALLYGYTF	TGCAGTGCAAGACAGGCCCTACTCTATGGCTACACCTTC
TRBV20-1	TRBJ2-7	-	-	CSAPGLGQQYF	TGCAGTGCCCCGGGGTTAGGGCAGCAGTACTTC
TRBV20-1	TRBJ2-7	-	-	CSARTGGKFYEQYF	TGCAGTGCTAGGACAGGAGGGAAGTTTTACGAGCAGTACTTC
TRBV29-1	TRBJ2-1	-	few	CSSLYNEQFF	TGCAGCAGTTTGTACAATGAGCAGTTCTTC